The 6 T cell receptor beta chains below were found in one sample sequenced in a study of T cell clones after liver transplantation. TCRdb keeps only in-frame clones here, not all; method: immunoSEQ multiplex PCR. The table shows some 60,000 clones, with 70% to 75% occurring only once. The specimen was CD4+ T cells from blood, collected before liver transplant. These receptors came from a human donor who received a liver transplant.

This clone has just a few counts. The CDR3 DNA sequence: TGTGCCAGCAGTTACTCGAGATGGAGGACTGAAGCTTTCTTT. Its translation: CASSYSRWRTEAFF. J is TRBJ1-1 and V is TRBV6-5, with D hard to call. V was trimmed by 0 bases and J by 5 bases, leaving 10 bases between them. Germline assignment: CDR1 MNHEY and CDR2 SVGAGI. This CDR3 has 14 residues.

This chain connects TRBV30 to TRBJ1-1; tentatively, D is TRBD1 (5 bases). From germline, CDR1 is GTSNPN and CDR2 SVGIG (reference sequence). This CDR3 comprises 13 residues. V shed 8 bases and J shed 3 bases, with 16 bases lying between them. The CDR3 region has the DNA TGTGCCCAACAAACGGTCAGGGACACTGAAGCTTTCTTT. Translating it yields CAQQTVRDTEAFF.

This clone came up a few times. This chain links TRBV5-1 with TRBJ2-2; TRBD1 aligns across 8 bases. Germline V lookup: CDR1 SGHRS, CDR2 YFSETQ. V trimming: 2 bases; J trimming: 1 base; junction bases outside the gene matches: 1. This CDR3 has 15 residues. CDR3 nucleotide sequence: TGCGCCAGCAGCTTAGGGACAGGGAACACCGGGGAGCTGTTTTTT. Translating it yields CASSLGTGNTGELFF.

V usage is TRBV5-1 and J usage is TRBJ2-5; D may be TRBD1 (5 bases). Between the trimmed V and J ends, which lost 2 bases and 3 bases, there was a span of 11 bases. The CDR3 length is 14 residues. CDR1 and CDR2 (germline): SGHRS, YFSETQ. The CDR3 protein is CASSLSGREETQYF. CDR3 DNA: TGCGCCAGCAGCTTAAGTGGCAGGGAAGAGACCCAGTACTTC. Variable domain in full (rest from reference TRBV5-1 and TRBJ2-5): KAGVTQTPRYLIKTRGQQVTLSCSPISGHRSVSWYQQTPGQGLQFLFEYFSETQRNKGNFPGRFSGRQFSNSRSEMNVSTLELGDSALYLCASSLSGREETQYFGPGTRLLVL.

The chain joins TRBV6-6 to TRBJ1-2, with 7 nucleotides matching TRBD1. Looked up from germline, CDR1 is MNHNY and CDR2 is SVGAGI (reference sequence). V trimming: 5 bases; J trimming: 4 bases; junction bases outside the gene matches: 13. There are 16 residues in the CDR3. CDR3 nucleotides: TGTGCCAGCAGTACCGCCCTCACAGGGGCTTCCTATGGCTACACCTTC. It translates to CASSTALTGASYGYTF.

The chain couples TRBV27 to TRBJ2-6; 11 bases match TRBD1. The CDR3 sequence is 18 residues long. Germline V lookup: CDR1 MNHEY, CDR2 SMNVEV (reference sequence). V trimming: 8 bases; J trimming: 1 base; junction bases outside the gene matches: 10. The CDR3 region has the DNA TGTGCCAGCCTCGGGACAGGGGGAATCCTTTCTGGGGCCAACGTCCTGACTTTC. Amino acids: CASLGTGGILSGANVLTF.